This T cell receptor (beta chain) appears in the sequencing data of a study of blood T cell repertoires in COVID-19. TCRdb keeps only in-frame clones here, not all; method: immunoSEQ multiplex PCR. The top ten clones hold 1.2% of a sample with 250,000 to 300,000 clones, over 80% of them seen once. The germline V gene encodes CDR1 MGHRA and CDR2 YSYEKL. The V gene end was trimmed by 2 bases and the J gene end by 5 bases; junction bases not matched to a gene: 12. The CDR3 loop spans 17 amino acids. The clonotype comes from a human donor in a cohort exposed to, infected with or recovered from COVID-19 (not recorded which). The donor label of this sample is uncertain. Source material: PBMCs or T cells enriched from blood (not recorded which). This sequence joins TRBV4-1 and TRBJ1-1; TRBD1 aligns across 9 bases. The CDR3 sequence is CASSQWSSGQGGTEAFF. The CDR3, as DNA: TGCGCCAGCAGCCAATGGAGTTCGGGACAGGGAGGGACTGAAGCTTTCTTT.